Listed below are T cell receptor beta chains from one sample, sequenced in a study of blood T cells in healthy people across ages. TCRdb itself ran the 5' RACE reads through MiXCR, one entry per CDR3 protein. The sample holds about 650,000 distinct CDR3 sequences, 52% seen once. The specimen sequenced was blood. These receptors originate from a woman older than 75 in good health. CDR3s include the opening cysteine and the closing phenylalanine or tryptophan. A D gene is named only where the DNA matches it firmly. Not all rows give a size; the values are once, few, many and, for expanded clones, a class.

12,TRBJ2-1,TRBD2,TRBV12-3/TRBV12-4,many,CASSQREGEQFF,TGTGCCAGCAGCCAGAGGGAGGGTGAGCAGTTCTTC
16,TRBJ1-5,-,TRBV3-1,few,CASSQDLGVGNQPQHF,TGTGCCAGCAGCCAAGATCTCGGGGTGGGCAATCAGCCCCAGCATTTT
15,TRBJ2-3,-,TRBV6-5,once,CASGYVGISTDTQYF,TGTGCCAGCGGTTACGTTGGAATTAGCACAGATACGCAGTATTTT
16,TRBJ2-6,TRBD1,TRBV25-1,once,CASGGTGGSGANVLTF,TGTGCCAGCGGCGGGACAGGGGGCTCTGGGGCCAACGTCCTGACTTTC
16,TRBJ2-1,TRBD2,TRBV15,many,CATSRGLAGTYNEQFF,TGTGCCACCAGCAGGGGACTAGCGGGGACCTACAATGAGCAGTTCTTC
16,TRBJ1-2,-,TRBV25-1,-,CASSGGHRTSNYGYTF,TGTGCCAGCTCTGGCGGTCATAGGACCTCTAACTATGGCTACACCTTC
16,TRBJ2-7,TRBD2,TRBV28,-,CASSSPWGAGPYEQYF,TGTGCCAGCAGTTCCCCCTGGGGAGCGGGGCCCTACGAGCAGTACTTC
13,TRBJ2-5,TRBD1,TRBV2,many,CASGGQTQETQYF,TGTGCCAGCGGGGGACAGACCCAAGAGACCCAGTACTTC
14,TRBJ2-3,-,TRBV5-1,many,CASSLRDRADTQYF,TGCGCCAGCAGCCTACGGGACCGTGCAGATACGCAGTATTTT
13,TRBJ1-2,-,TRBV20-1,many,CSAVGRSRDGYTF,TGCAGTGCTGTAGGGCGGTCCCGGGATGGCTACACCTTC
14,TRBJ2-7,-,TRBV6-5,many,CASSYSTGPSEQYF,TGTGCCAGCAGTTACTCCACTGGCCCGAGCGAGCAGTACTTC
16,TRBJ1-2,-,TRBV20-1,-,CSASTVPLGIKDGYTF,TGCAGTGCTTCGACAGTCCCTCTCGGGATTAAGGATGGCTACACCTTC
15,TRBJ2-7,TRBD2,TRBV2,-,CASTSTGGRSYEQYF,TGTGCCAGCACCTCAACGGGGGGTAGGTCCTACGAGCAGTACTTC
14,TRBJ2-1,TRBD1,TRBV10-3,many,CAISGGQGADEQFF,TGTGCCATCAGTGGTGGACAGGGGGCCGATGAGCAGTTCTTC
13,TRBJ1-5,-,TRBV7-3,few,CASSLDWGQPQHF,TGTGCCAGCAGCCTCGACTGGGGACAGCCCCAGCATTTT
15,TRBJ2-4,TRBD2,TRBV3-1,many,CASSQVSAGGNIQYF,TGTGCCAGCAGCCAAGTTTCAGCGGGGGGAAACATTCAGTACTTC
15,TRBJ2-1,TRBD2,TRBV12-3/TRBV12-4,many,CASSFAAGGYHEQFF,TGTGCCAGCAGTTTTGCAGCGGGGGGGTACCATGAGCAGTTCTTC
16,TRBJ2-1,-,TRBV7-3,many,CASSLWSSLTPNEQFF,TGTGCCAGCAGCTTATGGTCTAGTCTAACTCCGAATGAGCAGTTCTTC
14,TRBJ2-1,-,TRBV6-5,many,CASSYTGGDNEQFF,TGTGCCAGCAGTTACACAGGGGGGGACAATGAGCAGTTCTTC
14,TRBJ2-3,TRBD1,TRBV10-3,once,CAIRGTGASDTQYF,TGTGCCATCAGGGGGACAGGGGCCTCAGATACGCAGTATTTT
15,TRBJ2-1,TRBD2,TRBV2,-,CASKQLAGSYNEQLF,TGTGCCAGCAAGCAACTAGCGGGATCTTACAATGAGCAGTTATTC
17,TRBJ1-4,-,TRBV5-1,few,CASSLAQAASGREKLFF,TGCGCCAGCTCCCTTGCTCAGGCGGCCTCAGGACGGGAAAAACTGTTTTTT
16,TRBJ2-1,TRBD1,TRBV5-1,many,CASSSGPGQGDNEQFF,TGCGCCAGCAGCTCGGGTCCGGGACAGGGGGATAATGAGCAGTTCTTC
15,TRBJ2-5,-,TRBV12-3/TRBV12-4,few,CASSLGRDGEETQYF,TGTGCCAGCAGTTTGGGGCGGGATGGGGAAGAGACCCAGTACTTC
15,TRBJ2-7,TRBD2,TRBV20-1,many,CSARDLAGITYEQYF,TGCAGTGCTAGAGATCTAGCGGGAATCACCTACGAGCAGTACTTC
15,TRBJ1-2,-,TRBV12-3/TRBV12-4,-,CAGRLQGYGSRGYTF,TGTGCCGGCAGGCTACAGGGTTATGGTTCACGTGGCTACACCTTC
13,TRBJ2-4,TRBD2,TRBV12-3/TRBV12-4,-,CASAGREGNEQYF,TGTGCCAGCGCAGGGAGGGAGGGGAATGAGCAGTACTTC
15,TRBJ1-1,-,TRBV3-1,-,CASSQARQANTEAFF,TGTGCCAGCAGCCAAGCTCGGCAGGCGAACACTGAAGCTTTCTTT
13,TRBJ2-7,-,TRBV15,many,CATSRDFRDEQYF,TGTGCCACCAGCAGAGATTTCAGGGACGAGCAGTACTTC
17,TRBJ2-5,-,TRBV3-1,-,CASSQDRGSWCQETQYF,TGTGCCAGCAGCCAAGATCGAGGGTCATGGTGCCAAGAGACCCAGTACTTC
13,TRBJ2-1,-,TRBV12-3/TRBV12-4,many,CASSSYPPGEQFF,TGTGCCAGCAGTTCCTACCCTCCCGGGGAGCAGTTCTTC
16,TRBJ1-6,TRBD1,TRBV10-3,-,CAISVGQLWNNSPLHF,TGTGCCATCAGTGTGGGACAGCTCTGGAATAATTCACCCCTCCACTTT
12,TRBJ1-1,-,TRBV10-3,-,CAIKGGAGEAFF,TGTGCCATCAAGGGGGGCGCAGGTGAAGCTTTCTTT
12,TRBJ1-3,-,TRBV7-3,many,CASSLKPNTIYF,TGTGCCAGCAGCTTAAAGCCGAACACCATATATTTT
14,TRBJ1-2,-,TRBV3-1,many,CASSHGGGKNGYTF,TGTGCCAGCAGCCATGGGGGTGGAAAGAATGGCTACACCTTC
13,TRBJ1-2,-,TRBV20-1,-,CSARDQGGSGYTF,TGCAGTGCTAGGGACCAGGGAGGGTCTGGCTACACCTTC
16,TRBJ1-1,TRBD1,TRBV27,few,CASEPRTGGLNTEAFF,TGTGCCAGCGAGCCCAGGACAGGGGGACTGAACACTGAAGCTTTCTTT
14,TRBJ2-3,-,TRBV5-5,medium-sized,CASSNGWGTDTQYF,TGTGCCAGCAGCAATGGTTGGGGGACAGATACGCAGTATTTT
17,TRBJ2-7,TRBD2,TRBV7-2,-,CASSLAGPLAGDYEQYF,TGTGCCAGCAGCTTAGCGGGCCCCTTAGCGGGGGACTACGAGCAGTACTTC
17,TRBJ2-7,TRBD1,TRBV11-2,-,CASSSSGTGRSSYEQYF,TGTGCCAGCAGCTCATCCGGGACAGGCCGGAGCTCCTACGAGCAGTACTTC
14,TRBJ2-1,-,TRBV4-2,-,CASSQDLSVSEQFF,TGTGCCAGCAGCCAAGATCTCAGCGTCAGTGAGCAGTTCTTC